Listed below are T cell receptor beta chains from one sample, sequenced in a study of blood T cells in healthy people across ages. One entry per CDR3 protein results from TCRdb running MiXCR on the 5' RACE reads. The table includes around 1,900,000 distinct CDR3 sequences, roughly 43% detected once. The sample consisted of blood. The source of these receptors is a human donor in good health. Both conserved end residues are trimmed from each CDR3.

length,J,V,CDR3
11,TRBJ2-7,TRBV18,ASSPPLVYEQY
15,TRBJ1-6,TRBV20-1,SARGDRGSSYNSPLH
11,TRBJ1-2,TRBV9,ASSVVDNYGYT
12,TRBJ2-7,TRBV20-1,SASRVGTVDEQY
13,TRBJ2-7,TRBV6-1,ASIKERRGSHEQY
12,TRBJ1-1,TRBV28,ASSPEPPNQEAF
13,TRBJ1-1,TRBV28,ASRSLDSENTEAF
14,TRBJ1-5,TRBV12-3/TRBV12-4,ASSPSGTGGLQPQH
12,TRBJ2-7,TRBV20-1,SANLGQQAYEQY
12,TRBJ2-1,TRBV7-9,ASSPDTLTHEQF
10,TRBJ1-1,TRBV29-1,SGGQGRTEAF
14,.,TRBV4-2,ASSQDSAGPSREQY
12,TRBJ2-7,TRBV2,ASNDGTAIYEQY
13,TRBJ2-7,TRBV20-1,SARHPGQGALEQY
13,TRBJ2-7,TRBV20-1,SARDLSSGGAEQY
11,TRBJ1-6,TRBV12-3/TRBV12-4,ACSLVGNSPLH
16,.,TRBV7-9,ASSLKGLAGGLSSEQY
13,TRBJ2-3,TRBV4-1,ASSQTEGGRNTQY
12,TRBJ1-1,TRBV4-1,ASSLWTGPTEAF
13,TRBJ1-2,TRBV7-3,ASSSGQGAAGGYT
14,TRBJ1-1,TRBV20-1,SASARAGILNTEAF
14,TRBJ1-1,TRBV5-1,ASSLVGGRADTEAF
13,TRBJ2-7,TRBV20-1,SARHRQASPYEQY